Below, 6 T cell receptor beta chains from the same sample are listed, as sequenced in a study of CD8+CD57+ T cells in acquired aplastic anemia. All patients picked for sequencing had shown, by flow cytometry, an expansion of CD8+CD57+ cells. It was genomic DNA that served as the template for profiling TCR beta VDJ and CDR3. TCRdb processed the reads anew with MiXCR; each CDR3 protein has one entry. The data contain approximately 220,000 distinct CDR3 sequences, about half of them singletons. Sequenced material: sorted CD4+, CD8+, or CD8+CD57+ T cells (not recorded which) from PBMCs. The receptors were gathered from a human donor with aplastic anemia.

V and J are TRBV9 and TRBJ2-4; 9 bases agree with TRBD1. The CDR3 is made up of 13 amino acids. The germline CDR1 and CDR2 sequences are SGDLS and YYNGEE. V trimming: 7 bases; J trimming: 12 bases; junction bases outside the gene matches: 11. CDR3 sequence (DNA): TGTGCCAGCGGACCACGACAGGGGGACACTCAGTACTTC. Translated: CASGPRQGDTQYF.

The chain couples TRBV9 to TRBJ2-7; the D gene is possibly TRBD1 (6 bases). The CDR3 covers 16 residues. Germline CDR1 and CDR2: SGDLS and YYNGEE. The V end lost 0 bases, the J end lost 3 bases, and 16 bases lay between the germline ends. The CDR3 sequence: CASSVEVGATRYEQYF. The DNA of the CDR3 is TGTGCCAGCAGCGTAGAGGTGGGGGCAACCCGCTACGAGCAGTACTTC.

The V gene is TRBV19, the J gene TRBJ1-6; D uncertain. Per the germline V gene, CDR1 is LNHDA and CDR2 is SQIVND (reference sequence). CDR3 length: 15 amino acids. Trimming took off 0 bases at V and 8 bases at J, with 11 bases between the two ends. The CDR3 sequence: CASSIEAFTDSPLHF. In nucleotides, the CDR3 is TGTGCCAGTAGTATAGAGGCTTTTACCGATTCACCCCTCCACTTT.

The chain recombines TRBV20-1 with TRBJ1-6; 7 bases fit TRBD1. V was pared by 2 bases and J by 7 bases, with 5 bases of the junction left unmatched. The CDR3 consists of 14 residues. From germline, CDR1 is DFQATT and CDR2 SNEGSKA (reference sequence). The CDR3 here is CSARNPGQNSPLHF. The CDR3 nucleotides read TGCAGTGCTAGAAACCCGGGACAGAATTCACCCCTCCACTTT.

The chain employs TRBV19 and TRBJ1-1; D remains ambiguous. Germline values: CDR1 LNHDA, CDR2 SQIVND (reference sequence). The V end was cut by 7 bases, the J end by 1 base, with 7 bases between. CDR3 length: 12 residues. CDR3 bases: TGTGCCAGTAAGAGGACGAACACTGAAGCTTTCTTT. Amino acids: CASKRTNTEAFF.

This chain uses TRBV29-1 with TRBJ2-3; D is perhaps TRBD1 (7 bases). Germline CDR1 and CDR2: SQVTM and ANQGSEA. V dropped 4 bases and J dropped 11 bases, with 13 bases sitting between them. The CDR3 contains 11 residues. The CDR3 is CSVVGQGGQYF. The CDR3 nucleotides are TGCAGCGTTGTCGGTCAGGGGGGGCAGTATTTT.